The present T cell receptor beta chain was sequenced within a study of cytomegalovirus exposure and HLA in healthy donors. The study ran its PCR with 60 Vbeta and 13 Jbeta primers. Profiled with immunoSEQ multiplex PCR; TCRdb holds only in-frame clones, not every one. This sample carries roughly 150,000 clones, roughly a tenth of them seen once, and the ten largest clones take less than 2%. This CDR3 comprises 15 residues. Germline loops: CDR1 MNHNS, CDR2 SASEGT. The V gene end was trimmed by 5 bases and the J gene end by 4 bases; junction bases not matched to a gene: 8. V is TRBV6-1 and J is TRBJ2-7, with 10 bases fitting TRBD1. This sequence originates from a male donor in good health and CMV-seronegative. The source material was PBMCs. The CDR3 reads CASSSGTGVRYEQYF. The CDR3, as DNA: TGTGCCAGCAGTTCCGGGACAGGGGTCCGGTACGAGCAGTACTTC.